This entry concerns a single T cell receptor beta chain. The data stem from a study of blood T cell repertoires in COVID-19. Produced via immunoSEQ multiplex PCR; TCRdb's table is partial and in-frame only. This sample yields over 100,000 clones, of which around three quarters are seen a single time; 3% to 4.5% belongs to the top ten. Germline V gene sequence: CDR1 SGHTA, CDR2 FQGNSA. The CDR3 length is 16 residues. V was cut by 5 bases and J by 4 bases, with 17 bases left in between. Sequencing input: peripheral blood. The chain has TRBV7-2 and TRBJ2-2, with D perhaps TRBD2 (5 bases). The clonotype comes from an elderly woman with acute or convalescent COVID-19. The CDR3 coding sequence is TGTGCCAGCAGCCCAAGAGGGCCTGCGGTCACCGGGGAGCTGTTTTTT. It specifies CASSPRGPAVTGELFF.